This is a list of T cell receptor beta chains from one sample in a study of molecular identifiers for immune sequencing clone quantification. From the PCR reads, TCRdb called clonotypes with MiXCR, one entry per CDR3 protein. The data contain under 600,000 distinct CDR3 sequences, about 26% of them seen just once; the ten biggest clones take up over 0.6%. Sequenced: naive CD8+ T cells from blood, with Jurkat cell RNA spiked in. These receptors were obtained from a human donor in good health. Some libraries in this study had Jurkat cell RNA spiked in. CDR3s leave out the opening cysteine and the closing phenylalanine or tryptophan. Size tells how often a clone was seen (once, few, many) or the class of an expanded clone, and some rows leave it out.

v_call: TRBV7-2
j_call: TRBJ1-1
clone_size: many
cdr3_aa: ASSISPPSTGQNTEAF

v_call: TRBV12-3/TRBV12-4
j_call: TRBJ1-1
clone_size: .
cdr3_aa: ASSSYQEEAF

v_call: TRBV5-4
j_call: TRBJ1-1
clone_size: .
cdr3_aa: ASSLRAANTEAF

v_call: TRBV13
j_call: TRBJ2-1
clone_size: .
cdr3_aa: ARSSLGDNYNEQF

v_call: TRBV27
j_call: TRBJ1-4
clone_size: .
cdr3_aa: ASATQTNEKLF

v_call: TRBV6-6
j_call: TRBJ2-4
clone_size: few
cdr3_aa: ASSSDLQINKSF

v_call: TRBV24-1
j_call: TRBJ2-1
clone_size: few
cdr3_aa: ATSDYEGREQF

v_call: TRBV6-2/TRBV6-3
j_call: TRBJ1-5
clone_size: .
cdr3_aa: ASRPDEDQRPQH

v_call: TRBV29-1
j_call: TRBJ2-7
clone_size: .
cdr3_aa: SVEYARYGRSYEQH

v_call: TRBV7-3
j_call: TRBJ2-5
clone_size: many
cdr3_aa: ASSPGLAGDQETQY

v_call: TRBV5-4
j_call: TRBJ2-7
clone_size: .
cdr3_aa: ASSQWTGGPHEQY

v_call: TRBV6-2/TRBV6-3
j_call: TRBJ2-7
clone_size: .
cdr3_aa: ASSYSPDSGVEQY

v_call: TRBV6-1
j_call: TRBJ1-1
clone_size: .
cdr3_aa: ASRGGGGPEAF

v_call: TRBV7-2
j_call: TRBJ2-5
clone_size: .
cdr3_aa: ASSSRVGTGPYGGQETQY

v_call: TRBV12-3/TRBV12-4
j_call: TRBJ1-1
clone_size: .
cdr3_aa: ASSLSRVTEAF

v_call: TRBV2
j_call: TRBJ2-7
clone_size: few
cdr3_aa: ASRSTGTAMDEQY

v_call: TRBV13
j_call: TRBJ1-4
clone_size: once
cdr3_aa: AGSPRGGLDEKLF